This T cell receptor beta chain came from a study of beta chain features in type 1 diabetes. Isolated RNA was reverse transcribed in full, so expressed TCRB transcripts were sequenced. Libraries were prepared by immunoSEQ multiplex PCR; TCRdb keeps only in-frame clonotypes and omits some of them. The repertoire has under 900,000 clones, about 17% of them found once; the top ten carry 0.023%. The V and J ends lost 10 bases and 5 bases respectively, with 17 bases between them. The CDR3 consists of 13 residues. CDR1 and CDR2 from the germline V gene are WSHSY and SAAADI. The chain employs TRBV10-2 and TRBJ1-1, with TRBD1 as a possible D gene (5 bases). This clonotype was obtained from a woman younger than 30 in good health. Sequences were obtained from naive CD4+ T cells from blood. CDR3 nucleotide sequence: TGCGCCATCAAAATCAGGGAATATACTGAAGCTTTCTTT. It codes for CAIKIREYTEAFF.